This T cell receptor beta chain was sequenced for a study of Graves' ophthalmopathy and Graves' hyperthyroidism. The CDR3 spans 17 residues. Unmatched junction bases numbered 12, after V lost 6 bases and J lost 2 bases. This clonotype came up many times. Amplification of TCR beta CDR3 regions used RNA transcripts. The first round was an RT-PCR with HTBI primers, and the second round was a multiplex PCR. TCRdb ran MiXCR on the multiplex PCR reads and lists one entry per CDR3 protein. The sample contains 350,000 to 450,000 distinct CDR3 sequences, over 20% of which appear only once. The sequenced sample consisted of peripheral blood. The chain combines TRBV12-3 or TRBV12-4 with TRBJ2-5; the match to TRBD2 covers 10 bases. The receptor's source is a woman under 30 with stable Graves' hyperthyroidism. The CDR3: CASSRYPSGGIQETQYF. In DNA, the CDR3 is TGTGCCAGCAGCCGCTACCCTAGCGGGGGAATTCAAGAGACCCAGTACTTC.